These 20 T cell receptor beta chains originate from one sample sequenced in a study of T cell repertoires in cytomegalovirus infection. TCRdb processed the reads anew with MiXCR; each CDR3 protein has one entry. The sample comprises 600,000 to 800,000 distinct CDR3 sequences, less than 25% of which are singletons, and 6.5% to 10% rests with the top ten. The sequencing sample was made of CD8+ T cells from PBMCs. These receptors came from a human donor in good health (CMV status not recorded). Some clones in this sample may be carry-over from other donors' samples.

With regard to this clonotype: Sequence at one end of the junction differs from germline and may be a read error. The chain joins TRBV10-3 to TRBJ1-4, with D perhaps matching TRBD1 (5 bases). CDR3 length equals 14 residues. The germline V gene has CDR1 ENHRY and CDR2 SYGVKD. CDR3 DNA sequence: TGTGCCGTCAGAGGAACAGGATTTAATGAAAAACTGTTTTTT. Its translation: CAVRGTGFNEKLFF.

This clonotype was seen repeatedly, ten times or more. The rearrangement uses TRBV6-2 or TRBV6-3 and TRBJ2-2; D call uncertain. The CDR3 runs 15 residues. Germline CDR1 and CDR2: MNHEY and SVGEGT. The V and J ends lost 0 bases and 1 base respectively, with 6 bases between them. In DNA form, the CDR3 reads TGTGCCAGCAGTTACTCGACGGAGAACACCGGGGAGCTGTTTTTT. Translated, it gives CASSYSTENTGELFF.

This clonotype was seen repeatedly, ten times or more. The V gene is TRBV7-9, the J gene TRBJ2-1, with 7 bases fitting TRBD2. V trimming: 10 bases; J trimming: 2 bases; junction bases outside the gene matches: 17. The V gene's germline CDR1 is SEHNR and CDR2 FQNEAQ (reference sequence). This CDR3 has 17 amino acids. CDR3 DNA sequence: TGTGCCATCCCAGGGACCACGGGACTAACGACCTACAATGAGCAGTTCTTC. It specifies CAIPGTTGLTTYNEQFF.

A note on this clonotype: A much larger clonotype is one base distant, so this may be a read error. The genes are TRBV7-2 and TRBJ1-2; no clear D gene. With 7 bases removed from V and 4 bases from J, the gap between germline ends came to 22 bases. The CDR3 has 16 amino acids. Germline CDR1 and CDR2: SGHTA and FQGNSA. CDR3 protein: CASNFATGRRVYGYTF. The CDR3 DNA reads TGTGCCAGCAATTTCGCGACCGGACGCCGAGTCTATGGCTACACCTTC. Full variable domain (missing parts from reference TRBV7-2 and TRBJ1-2): GAGVSQSPSNKVTEKGKDVELRCDPISGHTALYWYRQSLGQGLEFLIYFQGNSAPDKSGLPSDRFSAERTGGSVSTLTIQRTQQEDSAVYLCASNFATGRRVYGYTFGSGTRLTVV.

The chain has TRBV18 and TRBJ1-1, with D hard to call. The CDR3 contains 12 residues. In germline, CDR1 is KGHSH, CDR2 LQKENI. V dropped 0 bases and J dropped 7 bases, with 6 bases sitting between them. The CDR3 DNA follows: TGTGCCAGCTCACCACCCTGGGGTGAAGCTTTCTTT. It yields the protein CASSPPWGEAFF.

This clonotype came up a few times. The chain uses TRBV6-2 or TRBV6-3 and TRBJ2-2; D gene ambiguous. This CDR3 is 15 amino acids long. V dropped 5 bases and J dropped 0 bases, with 10 bases sitting between them. Germline assignment: CDR1 MNHEY and CDR2 SVGEGT. The CDR3 here is CASSKPRPNTGELFF. As DNA, the CDR3 is TGTGCCAGCAGTAAGCCCCGCCCGAACACCGGGGAGCTGTTTTTT.

This clonotype has only a few counts. The J gene is TRBJ1-2, the V gene TRBV28, with TRBD1 identical over 7 bases. V lost 4 bases, J lost 4 bases, and 3 bases stayed unmatched. The germline gives CDR1 MDHEN, CDR2 SYDVKM. The CDR3 length is 13 residues. CDR3 bases: TGTGCCAGCAGTTCGGCAGGGGGCTATGGCTACACCTTC. As protein: CASSSAGGYGYTF.

This clonotype was counted a few times. The V call is TRBV13, the J call TRBJ1-5, with no clear D. In germline, CDR1 is PRHDT, CDR2 FYEKMQ (reference sequence). The length of the CDR3 is 15 residues. The ends were cut back, 3 bases at V and 2 bases at J, with 11 bases in the middle. The DNA for the CDR3 is TGTGCCAGCAGCTTCGGTCTCTCGGGCAATCAGCCCCAGCATTTT. Protein: CASSFGLSGNQPQHF.

This clonotype was seen more than once but under ten times. This rearrangement joins TRBV6-2 or TRBV6-3 to TRBJ2-3; D remains ambiguous. The CDR3 loop spans 15 amino acids. Trimming shortened V by 5 bases and J by 0 bases, and 12 bases separated the two germline ends. Germline V gene sequence: CDR1 MNHEY, CDR2 SVGEGT. The CDR3 reads CASSPSWSSTDTQYF. CDR3 coding DNA: TGTGCCAGCAGTCCCTCGTGGTCTAGCACAGATACGCAGTATTTT.

This clonotype was picked up a small number of times. V and J are TRBV11-2 and TRBJ1-1, with a weak D call TRBD1 (6 bases). Between the trimmed V and J ends, which lost 2 bases and 5 bases, there was a span of 18 bases. Germline values: CDR1 SGHAT, CDR2 FQNNGV. CDR3 length: 16 residues. CDR3 sequence reads: CASSLWDKGQGTEAFF. The CDR3 coding sequence is TGTGCCAGCAGCTTATGGGACAAGGGCCAGGGGACTGAAGCTTTCTTT.

A few counts support this clonotype. The V gene is TRBV4-2, the J gene TRBJ1-2; no clear D. The CDR3 runs to 16 residues. CDR1 is LGHNA, CDR2 YNFKEQ, per germline. The ends were cut back, 0 bases at V and 0 bases at J, with 11 bases in the middle. Written as DNA, the CDR3 is TGTGCCAGCAGCCAAGACGATCCGGGAGCTAACTATGGCTACACCTTC. Its translation is CASSQDDPGANYGYTF.

The table lists this clonotype with a few counts. The chain carries TRBV25-1 and TRBJ1-2; D might be TRBD1 (5 bases). Germline values: CDR1 MGHDK, CDR2 SYGVNS. Deletions cut 2 bases from V and 3 bases from J, with 10 bases between. This CDR3 has 14 amino acids. For the CDR3, the DNA is TGTGCCAGCAGTGAACGCCGGGGCGACTATGGCTACACCTTC. Translating it yields CASSERRGDYGYTF.

This clonotype was detected a few times. The gene calls are TRBV5-1 and TRBJ2-2; D is unresolved. The CDR3 is 15 amino acids. Germline V gene sequence: CDR1 SGHRS, CDR2 YFSETQ. V gave up 5 bases and J gave up 0 bases, with 11 bases separating them. The CDR3 sequence: CASRQDLANTGELFF. The CDR3 nucleotides are TGCGCCAGCAGGCAGGACCTCGCGAACACCGGGGAGCTGTTTTTT.

This sequence joins TRBV14 and TRBJ2-1; D uncertain. The germline gives CDR1 SGHDN, CDR2 FVKESK. The CDR3 spans 15 residues. Trimming shortened V by 6 bases and J by 0 bases, and 12 bases separated the two germline ends. CDR3 coding DNA: TGTGCCAGCAGTGGTGGCCGAAGCTCCTACAATGAGCAGTTCTTC. This encodes CASSGGRSSYNEQFF.

V usage is TRBV29-1 and J usage is TRBJ2-1; D call uncertain. Germline values: CDR1 SQVTM, CDR2 ANQGSEA. The V end lost 7 bases, the J end lost 9 bases, and 28 bases lay between the germline ends. CDR3 length equals 16 residues. The CDR3 bases are TGCAGCGACCGTTGGTTGACGGAATTTCGCACGGGTGAGCAGTTCTTC. The encoded protein is CSDRWLTEFRTGEQFF.

The sample holds many counts of this clonotype. The V call is TRBV12-3 or TRBV12-4, the J call TRBJ2-1; D is unclear. Trimming cost V 4 bases and J 5 bases, with 9 bases left between them. The CDR3 spans 13 residues. This chain's CDR3 is CASSYDRDNEQFF. DNA of the CDR3: TGTGCCAGCAGTTATGACCGGGACAATGAGCAGTTCTTC.

This chain links TRBV20-1 with TRBJ2-1; D is unclear. Deletions cut 0 bases from V and 0 bases from J, with 12 bases between. In germline, CDR1 is DFQATT, CDR2 SNEGSKA (reference sequence). CDR3 length equals 16 residues. The CDR3 loop is CSARDEDYVSYNEQFF. Written as DNA, the CDR3 is TGCAGTGCTAGAGATGAGGATTATGTCTCCTACAATGAGCAGTTCTTC.

As regards this clonotype: One end of the junction fails to match germline, which may point to a read error. The genes are TRBV10-3 and TRBJ1-1; 8 positions match TRBD1. The germline gives CDR1 ENHRY, CDR2 SYGVKD. The CDR3 loop spans 18 amino acids. The CDR3 nucleotides are TGTACCATCAGTGAGTCGCTATGGGGACAGGACCTTTGGGCTGAAGCTTTCTTT. It encodes CTISESLWGQDLWAEAFF.

CDR3 bases: TGTGCCAGCAGCCAGGCCCCAGGGGGCTGGACCGGGGAGCTGTTTTTT. Its protein product is CASSQAPGGWTGELFF. This chain uses TRBV3-1 with TRBJ2-2, with 8 bases lining up with TRBD1. Germline assignment: CDR1 LGHDT and CDR2 YNNKEL (reference sequence). CDR3 length: 16 amino acids. Losses at the gene ends were 3 bases for V and 5 bases for J; bases not matched to a gene: 8.

This chain joins TRBV12-3 or TRBV12-4 and TRBJ2-3; D ambiguous. The CDR3 is made up of 14 amino acids. V was cut by 7 bases and J by 1 base, with 12 bases left in between. Here the CDR3 reads CASILGLGTDTQYF. The CDR3, as DNA: TGTGCCAGCATCCTAGGCTTGGGCACAGATACGCAGTATTTT.